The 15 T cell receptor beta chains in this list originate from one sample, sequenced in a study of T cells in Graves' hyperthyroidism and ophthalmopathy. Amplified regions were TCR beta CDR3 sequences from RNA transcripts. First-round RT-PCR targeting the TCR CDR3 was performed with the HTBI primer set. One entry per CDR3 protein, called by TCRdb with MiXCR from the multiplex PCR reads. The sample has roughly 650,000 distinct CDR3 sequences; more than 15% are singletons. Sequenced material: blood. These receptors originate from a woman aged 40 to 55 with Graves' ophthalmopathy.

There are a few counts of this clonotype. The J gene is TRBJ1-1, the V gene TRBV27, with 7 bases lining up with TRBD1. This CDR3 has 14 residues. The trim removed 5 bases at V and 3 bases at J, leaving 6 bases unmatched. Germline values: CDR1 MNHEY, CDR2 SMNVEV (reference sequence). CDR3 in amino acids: CASSRQGGYTEAFF. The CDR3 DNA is TGTGCCAGCAGTCGACAGGGTGGGTACACTGAAGCTTTCTTT.

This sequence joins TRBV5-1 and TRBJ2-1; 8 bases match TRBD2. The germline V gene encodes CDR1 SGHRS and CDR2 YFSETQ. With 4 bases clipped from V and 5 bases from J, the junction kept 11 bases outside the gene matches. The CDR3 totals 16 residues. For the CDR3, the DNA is TGCGCCAGCAGCCAATCGGGGGGGGGGTCTCACAATGAGCAGTTCTTC. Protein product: CASSQSGGGSHNEQFF.

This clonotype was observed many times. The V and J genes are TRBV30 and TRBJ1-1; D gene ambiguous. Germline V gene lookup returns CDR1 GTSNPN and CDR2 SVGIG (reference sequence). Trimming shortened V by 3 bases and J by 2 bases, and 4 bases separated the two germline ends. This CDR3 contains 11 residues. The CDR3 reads CAWSDNTEAFF. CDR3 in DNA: TGTGCCTGGAGCGACAACACTGAAGCTTTCTTT.

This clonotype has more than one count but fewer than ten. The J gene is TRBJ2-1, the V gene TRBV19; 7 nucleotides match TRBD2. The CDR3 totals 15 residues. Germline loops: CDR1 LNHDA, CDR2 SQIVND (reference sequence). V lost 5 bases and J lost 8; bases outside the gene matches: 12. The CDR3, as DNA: TGTGCCAGTAGTCTCGCTAGCGGAAGGGAGGATGAGCAGTTCTTC. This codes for CASSLASGREDEQFF.

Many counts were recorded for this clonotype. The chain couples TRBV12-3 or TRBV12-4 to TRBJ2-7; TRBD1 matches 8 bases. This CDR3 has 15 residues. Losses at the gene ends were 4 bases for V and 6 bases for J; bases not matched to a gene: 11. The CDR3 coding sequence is TGTGCCAGCAGTTACAGGGGGACGGGGTGGAGCGAGCAGTACTTC. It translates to CASSYRGTGWSEQYF.

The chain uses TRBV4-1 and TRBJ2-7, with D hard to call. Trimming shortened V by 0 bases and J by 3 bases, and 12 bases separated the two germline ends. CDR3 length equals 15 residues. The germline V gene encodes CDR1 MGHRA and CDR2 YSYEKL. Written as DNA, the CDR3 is TGCGCCAGCAGCCAAGATAGGGCAGGAAACTACGAGCAGTACTTC. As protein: CASSQDRAGNYEQYF.

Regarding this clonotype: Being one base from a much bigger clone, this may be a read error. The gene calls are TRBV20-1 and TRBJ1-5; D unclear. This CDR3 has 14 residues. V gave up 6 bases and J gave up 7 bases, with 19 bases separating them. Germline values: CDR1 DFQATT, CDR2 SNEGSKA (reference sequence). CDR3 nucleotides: TGCAGTGCATCTCCCACCCAGGCCAAGCAGCCCCAGCATTTT. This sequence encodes CSASPTQAKQPQHF.

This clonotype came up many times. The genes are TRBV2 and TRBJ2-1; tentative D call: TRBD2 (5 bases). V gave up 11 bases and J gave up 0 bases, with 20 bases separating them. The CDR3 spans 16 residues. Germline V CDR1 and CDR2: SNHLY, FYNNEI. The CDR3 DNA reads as TGTGCCTCCCTCCCCCAGCGGACGAGCTCCTACAATGAGCAGTTCTTC. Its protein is CASLPQRTSSYNEQFF.

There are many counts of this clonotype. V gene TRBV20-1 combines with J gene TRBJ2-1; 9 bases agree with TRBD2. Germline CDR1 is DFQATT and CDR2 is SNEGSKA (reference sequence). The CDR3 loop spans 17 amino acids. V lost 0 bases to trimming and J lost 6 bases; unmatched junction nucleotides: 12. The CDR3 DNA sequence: TGCAGTGCTAGAGATCTCAGGGGTAGCGGGAGTTCCAATGAGCAGTTCTTC. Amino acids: CSARDLRGSGSSNEQFF.

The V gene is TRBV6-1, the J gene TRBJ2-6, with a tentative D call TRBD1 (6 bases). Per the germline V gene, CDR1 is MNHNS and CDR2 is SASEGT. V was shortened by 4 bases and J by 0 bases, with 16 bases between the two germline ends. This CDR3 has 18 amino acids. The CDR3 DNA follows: TGTGCCAGCAGTGCCTGGAGGACAGCCCTCTCTGGGGCCAACGTCCTGACTTTC. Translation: CASSAWRTALSGANVLTF.

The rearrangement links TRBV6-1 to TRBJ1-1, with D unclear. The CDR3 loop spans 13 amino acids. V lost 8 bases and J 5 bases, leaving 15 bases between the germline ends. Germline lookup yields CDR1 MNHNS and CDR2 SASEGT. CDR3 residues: CASSKERLTEAFF. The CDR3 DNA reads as TGTGCCAGCTCTAAAGAACGGCTGACTGAAGCTTTCTTT.

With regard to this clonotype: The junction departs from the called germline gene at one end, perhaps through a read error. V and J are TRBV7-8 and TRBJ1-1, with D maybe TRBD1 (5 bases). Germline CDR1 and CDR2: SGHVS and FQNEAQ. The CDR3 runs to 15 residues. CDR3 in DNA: TGTACCAGCAGCCCAAATCGGGGCGTAGATACTGAAGCTTTCTTT. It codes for CTSSPNRGVDTEAFF.

The chain's CDR3 is CASSPDDGQGYNEQFF. For the CDR3, the DNA is TGTGCCAGCTCACCAGATGACGGGCAGGGTTACAATGAGCAGTTCTTC. This chain connects TRBV18 to TRBJ2-1; TRBD1 might be the D (5 bases). V was trimmed by 2 bases and J by 4 bases, leaving 15 bases between them. The CDR3 length is 16 residues. CDR1 is KGHSH and CDR2 is LQKENI in the germline V gene.

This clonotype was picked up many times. CDR3 bases: TGTGCCAGCAGTACCAGCGGGAGGTCCTCCTACGAGCAGTACTTC. Translated: CASSTSGRSSYEQYF. The genes are TRBV27 and TRBJ2-7; TRBD2 aligns across 9 bases. The CDR3 totals 15 residues. Trimming at V came to 5 bases and at J to 0 bases, leaving 5 bases not matched to a gene. Germline V gene data show CDR1 as MNHEY and CDR2 as SMNVEV (reference sequence).

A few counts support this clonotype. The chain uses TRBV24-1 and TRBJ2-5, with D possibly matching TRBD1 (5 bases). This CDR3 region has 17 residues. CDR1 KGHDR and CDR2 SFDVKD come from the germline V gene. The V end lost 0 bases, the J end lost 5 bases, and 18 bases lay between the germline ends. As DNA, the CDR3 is TGTGCCACCAGTGATTTGCCCCCAATAGAAGGGGTCGAGACCCAGTACTTC. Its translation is CATSDLPPIEGVETQYF.